These T cell receptor beta chains were read from a single sample in a study of identical twins. Each CDR3 protein gets one entry after TCRdb re-called the 5' RACE reads with MiXCR. Seen here are about 920,000 distinct CDR3 sequences, 9% to 15% observed once, and the top ten hold around 1.5%. These data are also associated with another study on yellow fever vaccine responses in identical twins.

The specimen was PBMCs. Receptors originate from a woman aged 18-30 years in good health. CDR3s include the opening cysteine and the closing phenylalanine or tryptophan. D genes are given only for firm matches. For some rows the clone size is stated as once, few or many, or as a class when expanded; others skip it.

V,J,size,D,DNA,CDR3
TRBV10-3,TRBJ1-1,.,.,TGTGCCATCAGTGCTGGAGCGCTCACGAACACTGAAGCTTTCTTT,CAISAGALTNTEAFF
TRBV18,TRBJ1-4,.,TRBD1,TGTGCCAGCTCACCACGGACAGGGGCTTTTGAAAAACTGTTTTTT,CASSPRTGAFEKLFF
TRBV7-2,TRBJ1-6,few,.,TGTGCCAGCAGCTACGGACAGCTTAATTCACCCCTCCACTTT,CASSYGQLNSPLHF
TRBV7-9,TRBJ2-7,few,.,TGTGCCAGCGCCGGCGGCATAGGCTACGAGCAGTACTTC,CASAGGIGYEQYF
TRBV3-1,TRBJ2-2,.,.,TGTGCCAGCAGTAGGGCCCAGGGTAGGTCCGGGGAGCTGTTTTTT,CASSRAQGRSGELFF
TRBV5-4,TRBJ1-1,many,.,TGTGCCAGCAGCCCCTTCGAGGGTCTGTTTACCGCTGAAGCTTTCTTT,CASSPFEGLFTAEAFF
TRBV18,TRBJ2-2,many,.,TGTGCCAGCTCACCAACGAGCACCGGGGAGCTGTTTTTT,CASSPTSTGELFF
TRBV3-1,TRBJ1-2,many,TRBD1,TGTGCCAGCAGCTCTACCACCACTTCTCCGGCGACAGGGGGCGACTACACCTTC,CASSSTTTSPATGGDYTF
TRBV15,TRBJ2-1,.,.,TGTGCCACCAGCAGAGACCGACTAGACAATGAGCAGTTCTTC,CATSRDRLDNEQFF
TRBV20-1,TRBJ2-3,.,.,TGCAGTGCCCCTAGGAGGGGGGGAGATACGCAGTATTTT,CSAPRRGGDTQYF
TRBV4-1,TRBJ2-2,.,TRBD2,TGCGCCAGCAGCCAAGATCTTGGGGTTAGCGGGGGGGCGGACACCGGGGAGCTGTTTTTT,CASSQDLGVSGGADTGELFF
TRBV6-1,TRBJ2-5,few,.,TGTGCCAGCATGGGTCAGGCGACGCAAGAGACCCAGTACTTC,CASMGQATQETQYF
TRBV6-1,TRBJ1-1,many,TRBD1,TGTGCCAGCAGCTGGGACAGAGTGAACACTGAAGCTTTCTTT,CASSWDRVNTEAFF
TRBV6-1,TRBJ2-1,few,TRBD1,TGTGCCAGCAGTGCCGCAGGGACAGGGGTTAACAATGAGCAGTTCTTC,CASSAAGTGVNNEQFF
TRBV28,TRBJ2-1,.,TRBD2,TGTGCCAGCAGTTTGGGACTAGCGGGAGGCCCCCATGAGCAGTTCTTC,CASSLGLAGGPHEQFF
TRBV20-1,TRBJ1-5,few,.,TGCAGTGCCCGACTAGGGGGACAGCCCCAGCATTTT,CSARLGGQPQHF
TRBV24-1,TRBJ2-5,many,.,TGTGCCACCAGTGATTTGGTTGGCAGAGAAGAGACCCAGTACTTC,CATSDLVGREETQYF
TRBV6-1,TRBJ2-6,.,TRBD1,TGTGCCAGCAGTGCAGGGGGCGCTGGGGCCAACGTCCTGACTTTC,CASSAGGAGANVLTF
TRBV10-2,TRBJ1-6,few,.,TGCGCCAGCAGTGAACCCAATTCACCCCTCCACTTT,CASSEPNSPLHF
TRBV7-9,TRBJ2-3,few,TRBD2,TGTGCCAGCACCTCCGGGTGGGTAGCGGGCATCACAGATACGCAGTATTTT,CASTSGWVAGITDTQYF
TRBV5-4,TRBJ2-7,.,.,TGTGCCAGCAGCTCGGACATAGGGGACGAGCAGTACTTC,CASSSDIGDEQYF
TRBV5-5,TRBJ2-3,few,.,TGTGCCAGCAGCTTGGGACGGGTCACAGATACGCAGTATTTT,CASSLGRVTDTQYF
TRBV5-1,TRBJ2-5,.,TRBD1,TGCGCCAGCAGAAAAAGGACAGGGGGAGAAGAGACCCAGTACTTC,CASRKRTGGEETQYF
TRBV2,TRBJ2-1,.,TRBD1,TGTGCCAGCAGGGACCCTACGGACAGGCAGAATTACAATGAGCAGTTCTTC,CASRDPTDRQNYNEQFF
TRBV9,TRBJ2-7,few,.,TGTGCCAGCAGCGTAGCTGTCTCGGGCTACGAGCAGTACTTC,CASSVAVSGYEQYF
TRBV6-1,TRBJ1-1,few,.,TGTGCCAGCAGTGAAGGGCGGGGGCTAGACACTGAAGCTTTCTTT,CASSEGRGLDTEAFF
TRBV2,TRBJ2-1,few,.,TGTGCCAGCACCAGGACCACGTACAATGAGCAGTTCTTC,CASTRTTYNEQFF
TRBV20-1,TRBJ1-1,.,TRBD1,TGCACGACGGGACAGTACACTGAAGCTTTCTTT,CTTGQYTEAFF
TRBV24-1,TRBJ2-2,many,TRBD2,TGTGCCACCAGTGGGGAAAGAGCGGGGGGACCAAACACCGGGGAGCTGTTTTTT,CATSGERAGGPNTGELFF